These 24 T cell receptor beta chains were sequenced from one sample in a study of PD-L1 blockade in urothelial cancer. Here immunoSEQ multiplex PCR was the method, and the copy in TCRdb shows in-frame clones only, minus some. Among under 100,000 clones listed, roughly 90% were seen once. Time point reported: pretreatment peripheral blood. This material consisted of PBMCs, taken around atezolizumab (anti-PD-L1) treatment. These TCRs come from a man in his fifties or sixties with urothelial cancer.

This clone appeared a single time. The chain is built from TRBV2 and TRBJ2-7; 10 bases align to TRBD2. Losses at the gene ends were 6 bases for V and 0 bases for J; bases not matched to a gene: 5. CDR1 SNHLY and CDR2 FYNNEI come from the germline V gene. CDR3 length equals 15 residues. CDR3 region: CASSLAGGNSYEQYF. The CDR3 nucleotides read TGTGCCAGCAGCTTAGCGGGAGGAAACTCCTACGAGCAGTACTTC.

V usage is TRBV4-1 and J usage is TRBJ2-7, with D possibly TRBD2 on 5 matching bases. The germline V gene has CDR1 MGHRA and CDR2 YSYEKL. V was shortened by 0 bases and J by 4 bases, with 10 bases between the two germline ends. This CDR3 is 14 amino acids long. CDR3 sequence reads: CASSQELLAYEQYF. CDR3 DNA sequence: TGCGCCAGCAGCCAAGAACTTCTAGCTTACGAGCAGTACTTC.

V and J are TRBV6-5 and TRBJ2-2; D perhaps matches TRBD1 (6 bases). V was cut by 5 bases and J by 1 base, with 11 bases left in between. Germline CDR1 reads MNHEY; CDR2 reads SVGAGI. The CDR3 covers 15 residues. The CDR3 spells CASSLRTVNTGELFF. CDR3 bases: TGTGCCAGCAGTCTACGGACAGTGAACACCGGGGAGCTGTTTTTT.

V usage is TRBV7-2 and J usage is TRBJ2-3, with no clear D. The CDR3 runs to 12 residues. CDR1 SGHTA and CDR2 FQGNSA come from the germline V gene. The germline V and J ends were trimmed by 3 bases and 6 bases, with 7 bases remaining between them. The CDR3 DNA reads TGTGCCAGCAGCTTTTTTTCGGATACGCAGTATTTT. It is translated as CASSFFSDTQYF.

The chain employs TRBV6-5 and TRBJ2-7; 14 bases match TRBD2. Germline CDR1 is MNHEY and CDR2 is SVGAGI. The CDR3 totals 14 residues. The J segment lost 6 bases and the V segment lost 7 bases, leaving 5 bases of the junction unmatched. CDR3 DNA sequence: TGTGCCAGCACTCCGACTAGCGGGAGGGCCGAGCAGTACTTC. Translation gives CASTPTSGRAEQYF.

The rearrangement uses TRBV5-4 and TRBJ2-7, with D tentatively TRBD1 (6 bases). The germline V and J ends were trimmed by 0 bases and 1 base, with 11 bases remaining between them. The CDR3 extends over 15 amino acids. Germline V gives CDR1 SGHNT, CDR2 YYREEE (reference sequence). The CDR3 DNA sequence: TGTGCCAGCAGCTTGGTGCAGGGGAGATCCTACGAGCAGTACTTC. Translated: CASSLVQGRSYEQYF.

This chain links TRBV30 with TRBJ1-1; D uncertain. The CDR3 loop spans 13 amino acids. Germline V gives CDR1 GTSNPN, CDR2 SVGIG (reference sequence). The V end was cut by 4 bases, the J end by 4 bases, with 13 bases between. The CDR3 reads CAWMKVTGTEAFF. CDR3 nucleotides: TGTGCCTGGATGAAGGTGACGGGCACTGAAGCTTTCTTT.

The chain combines TRBV19 with TRBJ2-3; TRBD2 matches 7 bases. Germline V lookup: CDR1 LNHDA, CDR2 SQIVND (reference sequence). The CDR3 has 11 amino acids. The CDR3 sequence is CATSSGDTQYF. CDR3 bases: TGTGCGACATCTAGCGGAGATACGCAGTATTTT.

The chain recombines TRBV4-2 with TRBJ2-6, with 8 bases that match TRBD1. Germline lookup yields CDR1 LGHNA and CDR2 YNFKEQ. J lost 0 bases, V lost 1 base, and 5 bases had no gene match. The length of the CDR3 is 18 residues. The CDR3: CASSQVAQGGSGANVLTF. For the CDR3, the DNA is TGTGCCAGCAGCCAAGTAGCACAGGGGGGCTCTGGGGCCAACGTCCTGACTTTC.

The chain has TRBV7-8 and TRBJ1-1; D gene uncertain. V was cut by 1 base and J by 0 bases, with 9 bases left in between. The germline V gene has CDR1 SGHVS and CDR2 FQNEAQ. This CDR3 contains 15 residues. The CDR3 sequence is CASSLGGVVNTEAFF. CDR3 nucleotide sequence: TGTGCCAGCAGCTTAGGGGGAGTGGTGAACACTGAAGCTTTCTTT.

This clone was counted once. J is TRBJ1-1 and V is TRBV5-1, with D possibly matching TRBD1 (6 bases). CDR1 SGHRS and CDR2 YFSETQ come from the germline V gene. The germline V and J ends were trimmed by 3 bases and 3 bases, with 15 bases remaining between them. There are 15 residues in the CDR3. Written as DNA, the CDR3 is TGCGCCAGCAGCTCCATACAGGGAAAGGACACTGAAGCTTTCTTT. Its translation: CASSSIQGKDTEAFF.

The chain links TRBV11-2 to TRBJ2-1; D might be TRBD2 (5 bases). The CDR3 is 16 residues long. The V gene's germline CDR1 is SGHAT and CDR2 FQNNGV. Trimming took off 1 base at V and 4 bases at J, with 14 bases between the two ends. CDR3 sequence: CASSLGGVGGYNEQFF. The CDR3 DNA sequence: TGTGCCAGCAGCTTAGGGGGAGTCGGCGGGTACAATGAGCAGTTCTTC. Based on the CDR3 plus reference TRBV11-2 and TRBJ2-1, the full variable domain is EAGVAQSPRYKIIEKRQSVAFWCNPISGHATLYWYQQILGQGPKLLIQFQNNGVVDDSQLPKDRFSAERLKGVDSTLKIQPAKLEDSAVYLCASSLGGVGGYNEQFFGPGTRLTVL.

In this sample, this clone turned up once. The rearrangement joins TRBV6-5 to TRBJ1-5; 8 bases are shared with TRBD1. CDR3 length equals 13 residues. Germline-derived CDR1 and CDR2 are MNHEY and SVGAGI. After removal of 5 bases from V and 11 bases from J, the junction contained 8 bases not matched to a gene. CDR3 coding DNA: TGTGCCAGCAGTCCCGACAGGGGATCATCCCAGCATTTT. Amino acids: CASSPDRGSSQHF.

The chain links TRBV5-6 to TRBJ2-2, with TRBD1 matching over 7 bases. V was pared by 6 bases and J by 0 bases, with 8 bases of the junction left unmatched. The CDR3 totals 16 residues. Looked up from germline, CDR1 is SGHDT and CDR2 is YYEEEE. The CDR3: CASMVGTASNTGELFF. CDR3 sequence (DNA): TGTGCCAGCATGGTCGGGACAGCTTCGAACACCGGGGAGCTGTTTTTT.

The chain has TRBV14 and TRBJ1-1; D remains ambiguous. The CDR3 covers 13 residues. The germline V gene encodes CDR1 SGHDN and CDR2 FVKESK. V lost 4 bases to trimming and J lost 0 bases, with 6 bases between them. The CDR3 nucleotides read TGTGCCAGCAGCCGGCACATGAACACTGAAGCTTTCTTT. This codes for CASSRHMNTEAFF. The full variable domain, with the rest looked up from reference TRBV14 and TRBJ1-1, is EAGVTQFPSHSVIEKGQTVTLRCDPISGHDNLYWYRRVMGKEIKFLLHFVKESKQDESGMPNNRFLAERTGGTYSTLKVQPAELEDSGVYFCASSRHMNTEAFFGQGTRLTVV.

The J gene is TRBJ2-3, the V gene TRBV5-5; D is unresolved. Trimming took off 1 base at V and 0 bases at J, with 9 bases between the two ends. The germline V gene has CDR1 SGHKS and CDR2 YYEKEE (reference sequence). CDR3 size: 15 residues. CDR3 in amino acids: CASSLPPSSTDTQYF. CDR3 bases: TGTGCCAGCAGCTTGCCCCCGTCTAGCACAGATACGCAGTATTTT.

V usage is TRBV5-5 and J usage is TRBJ2-3; TRBD2 agrees at 7 bases. The ends lost 3 bases at V and 5 bases at J; junction bases unmatched: 9. In germline, CDR1 is SGHKS, CDR2 YYEKEE (reference sequence). CDR3 size: 15 residues. CDR3 residues: CASSSSSGPGDTQYF. The CDR3 region has the DNA TGTGCCAGCAGCTCCTCTAGCGGCCCCGGAGATACGCAGTATTTT.

In its sample, this clone was seen once. This rearrangement joins TRBV6-1 to TRBJ1-1; D may be TRBD1 (6 bases). V lost 3 bases to trimming and J lost 1 base, with 18 bases between them. Germline V CDR1 and CDR2: MNHNS, SASEGT. This CDR3 has 17 amino acids. The CDR3 loop reads CASSDPSSPQGNTEAFF. The CDR3 nucleotides are TGTGCCAGCAGTGACCCCTCTTCCCCACAGGGGAACACTGAAGCTTTCTTT.

The V call is TRBV7-9, the J call TRBJ1-2, with 8 bases fitting TRBD1. After removal of 4 bases from V and 0 bases from J, the junction contained 16 bases not matched to a gene. This CDR3 is built from 19 residues. Germline V gene lookup returns CDR1 SEHNR and CDR2 FQNEAQ (reference sequence). CDR3 sequence reads: CASSSLETGERYANYGYTF. The CDR3 coding sequence is TGTGCCAGCAGCTCATTGGAGACAGGGGAAAGATACGCTAACTATGGCTACACCTTC.

V gene TRBV11-2 combines with J gene TRBJ2-3; D is undetermined. There are 13 residues in the CDR3. Germline V gives CDR1 SGHAT, CDR2 FQNNGV. Trimming left V 4 bases short and J 11 bases short, with 16 bases between. The CDR3 DNA is TGTGCCAGCAGCTCCGTAGGCCCCTGGAGGCAGTATTTT. It codes for CASSSVGPWRQYF.

The chain has TRBV7-2 and TRBJ1-3; weak D call: TRBD1 (5 bases). The CDR3 is 15 amino acids. Germline assignment: CDR1 SGHTA and CDR2 FQGNSA. Trimming took 5 bases from V and 3 from J, leaving 14 bases between them. CDR3 amino acids: CASSLPPGVGNTIYF. The CDR3 DNA reads as TGTGCCAGCAGCCTACCCCCGGGGGTTGGAAACACCATATATTTT.

The chain uses TRBV30 and TRBJ2-3; 9 nucleotides align to TRBD2. CDR1 GTSNPN and CDR2 SVGIG come from the germline V gene (reference sequence). The CDR3 extends over 15 amino acids. J gave up 5 bases and V 2 bases, and 8 bases lay outside the gene matches. The CDR3 DNA reads as TGTGCCTGGAGTCACGGCGGGAGGGCCGAAGATACGCAGTATTTT. Amino acid sequence: CAWSHGGRAEDTQYF.

The V and J genes are TRBV2 and TRBJ1-2; 12 bases line up with TRBD1. CDR1 is SNHLY and CDR2 is FYNNEI in the germline V gene. This CDR3 region has 13 residues. V lost 6 bases and J lost 6; bases outside the gene matches: 2. This chain's CDR3 is CASRGTGGDGYTF. The CDR3 DNA is TGTGCCAGCAGAGGGACAGGGGGCGATGGCTACACCTTC. Combining the CDR3 with reference TRBV2 and TRBJ1-2 gives the whole variable domain EPEVTQTPSHQVTQMGQEVILRCVPISNHLYFYWYRQILGQKVEFLVSFYNNEISEKSEIFDDQFSVERPDGSNFTLKIRSTKLEDSAMYFCASRGTGGDGYTFGSGTRLTVV.

V is TRBV5-4 and J is TRBJ2-3; 10 bases align to TRBD1. The CDR3 sequence is 18 residues long. V was clipped by 4 bases and J by 4 bases; unmatched bases: 15. Germline loops: CDR1 SGHNT, CDR2 YYREEE (reference sequence). Here the CDR3 reads CASSTGQGGIPWSDTQYF. The CDR3, as DNA: TGTGCCAGCAGCACAGGACAGGGGGGAATACCTTGGTCAGATACGCAGTATTTT.